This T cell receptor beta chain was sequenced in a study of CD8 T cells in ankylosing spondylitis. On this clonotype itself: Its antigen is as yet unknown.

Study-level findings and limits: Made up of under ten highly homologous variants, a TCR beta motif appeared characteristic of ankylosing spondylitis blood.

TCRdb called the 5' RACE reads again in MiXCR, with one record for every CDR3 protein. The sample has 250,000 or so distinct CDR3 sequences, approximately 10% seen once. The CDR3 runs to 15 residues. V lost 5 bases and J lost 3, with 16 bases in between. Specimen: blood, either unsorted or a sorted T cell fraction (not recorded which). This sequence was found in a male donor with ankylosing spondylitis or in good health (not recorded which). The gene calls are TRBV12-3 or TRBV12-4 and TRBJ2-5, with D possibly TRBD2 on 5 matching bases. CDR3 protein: CASSPLIAGKETQYF. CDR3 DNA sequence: TGTGCCAGCAGTCCCCTAATCGCGGGTAAAGAGACCCAGTACTTC.